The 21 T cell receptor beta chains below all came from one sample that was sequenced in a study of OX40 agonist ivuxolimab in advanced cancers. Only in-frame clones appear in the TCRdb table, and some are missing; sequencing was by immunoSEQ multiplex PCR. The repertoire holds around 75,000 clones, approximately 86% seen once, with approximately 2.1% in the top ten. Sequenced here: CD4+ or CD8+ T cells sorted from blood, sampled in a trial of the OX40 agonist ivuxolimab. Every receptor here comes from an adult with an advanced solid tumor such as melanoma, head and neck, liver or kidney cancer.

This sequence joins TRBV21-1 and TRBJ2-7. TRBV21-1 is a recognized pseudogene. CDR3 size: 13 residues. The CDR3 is CASSKETVYEQYF. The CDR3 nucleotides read TGTGCCAGCAGCAAAGAGACGGTTTACGAGCAGTACTTC.

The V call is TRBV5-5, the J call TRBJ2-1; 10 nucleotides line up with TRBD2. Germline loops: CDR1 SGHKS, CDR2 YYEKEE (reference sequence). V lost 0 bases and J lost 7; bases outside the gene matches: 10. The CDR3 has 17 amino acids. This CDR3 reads CASSLDGGTSERNEQFF. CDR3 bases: TGTGCCAGCAGCTTGGATGGGGGGACTAGCGAGAGGAATGAGCAGTTCTTC. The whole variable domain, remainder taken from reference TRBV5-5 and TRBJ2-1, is DAGVTQSPTHLIKTRGQQVTLRCSPISGHKSVSWYQQVLGQGPQFIFQYYEKEERGRGNFPDRFSARQFPNYSSELNVNALLLGDSALYLCASSLDGGTSERNEQFFGPGTRLTVL.

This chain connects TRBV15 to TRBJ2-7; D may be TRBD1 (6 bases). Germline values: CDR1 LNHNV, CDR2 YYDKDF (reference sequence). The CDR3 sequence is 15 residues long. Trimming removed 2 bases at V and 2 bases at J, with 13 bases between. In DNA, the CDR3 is TGTGCCACCAGCAGATCGAACAGGGCCGCCTACGAGCAGTACTTC. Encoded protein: CATSRSNRAAYEQYF.

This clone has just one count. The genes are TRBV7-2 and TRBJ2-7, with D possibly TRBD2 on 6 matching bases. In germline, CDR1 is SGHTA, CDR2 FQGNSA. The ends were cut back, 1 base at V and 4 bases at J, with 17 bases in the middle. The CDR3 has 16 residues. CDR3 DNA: TGTGCCAGCAGCTTAGGAGGCGGGGCCTCCTTTTACGAGCAGTACTTC. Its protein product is CASSLGGGASFYEQYF.

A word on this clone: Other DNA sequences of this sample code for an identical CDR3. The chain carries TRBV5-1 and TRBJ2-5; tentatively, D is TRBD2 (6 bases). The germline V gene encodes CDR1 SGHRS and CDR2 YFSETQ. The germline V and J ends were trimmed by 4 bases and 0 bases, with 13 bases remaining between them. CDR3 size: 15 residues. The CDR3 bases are TGCGCCAGCAGCCCCAGTGCGGGGAACCAAGAGACCCAGTACTTC. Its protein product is CASSPSAGNQETQYF.

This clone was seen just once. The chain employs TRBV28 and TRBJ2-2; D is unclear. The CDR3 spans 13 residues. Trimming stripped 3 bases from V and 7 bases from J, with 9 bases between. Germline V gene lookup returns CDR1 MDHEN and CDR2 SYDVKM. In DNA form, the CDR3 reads TGTGCCAGCAGTTTGTTGGGCCGCGGGGAGCTGTTTTTT. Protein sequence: CASSLLGRGELFF.

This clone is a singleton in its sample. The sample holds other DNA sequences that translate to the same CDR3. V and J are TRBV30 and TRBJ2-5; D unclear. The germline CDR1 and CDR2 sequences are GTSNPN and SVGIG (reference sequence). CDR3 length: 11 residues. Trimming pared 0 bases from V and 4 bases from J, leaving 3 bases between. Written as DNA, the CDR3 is TGTGCCTGGAGTGTACGAGAGACCCAGTACTTC. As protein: CAWSVRETQYF. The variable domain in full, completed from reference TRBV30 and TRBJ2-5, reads SQTIHQWPATLVQPVGSPLSLECTVEGTSNPNLYWYRQAAGRGLQLLFYSVGIGQISSEVPQNLSASRPQDRQFILSSKKLLLSDSGFYLCAWSVRETQYFGPGTRLLVL.

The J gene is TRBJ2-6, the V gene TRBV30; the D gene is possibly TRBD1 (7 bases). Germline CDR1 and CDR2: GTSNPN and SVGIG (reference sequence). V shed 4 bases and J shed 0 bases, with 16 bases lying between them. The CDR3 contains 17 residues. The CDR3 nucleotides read TGTGCCTGGATGCGGGACAGCCCGTTCTCTGGGGCCAACGTCCTGACTTTC. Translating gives CAWMRDSPFSGANVLTF.

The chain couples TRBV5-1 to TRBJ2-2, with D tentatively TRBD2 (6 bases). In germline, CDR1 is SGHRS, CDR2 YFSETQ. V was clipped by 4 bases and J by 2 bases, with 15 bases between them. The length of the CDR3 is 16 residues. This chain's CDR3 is CASSPAAGINTGELFF. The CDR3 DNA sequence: TGCGCCAGCAGCCCCGCCGCGGGAATCAACACCGGGGAGCTGTTTTTT.

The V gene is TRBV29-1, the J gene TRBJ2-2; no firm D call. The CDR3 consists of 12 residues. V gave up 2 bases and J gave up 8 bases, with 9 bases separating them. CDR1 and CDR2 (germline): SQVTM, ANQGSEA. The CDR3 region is CSVESPGGELFF. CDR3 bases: TGCAGCGTTGAAAGCCCTGGTGGGGAGCTGTTTTTT.

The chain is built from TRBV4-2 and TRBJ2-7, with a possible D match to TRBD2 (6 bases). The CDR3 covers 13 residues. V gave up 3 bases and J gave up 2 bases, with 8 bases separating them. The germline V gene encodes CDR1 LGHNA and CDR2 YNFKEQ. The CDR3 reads CASSHSGPYEQYF. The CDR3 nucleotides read TGTGCCAGCAGCCATAGCGGTCCCTACGAGCAGTACTTC.

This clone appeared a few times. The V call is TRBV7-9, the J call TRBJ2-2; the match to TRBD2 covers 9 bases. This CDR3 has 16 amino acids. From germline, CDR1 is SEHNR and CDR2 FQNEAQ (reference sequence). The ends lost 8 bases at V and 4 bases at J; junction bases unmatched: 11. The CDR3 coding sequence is TGTGCCAGCCGTAGGGTCGGCGGGAGGGCCACCGGGGAGCTGTTTTTT. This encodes CASRRVGGRATGELFF. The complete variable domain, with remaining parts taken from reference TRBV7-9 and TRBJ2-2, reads DTGVSQNPRHKITKRGQNVTFRCDPISEHNRLYWYRQTLGQGPEFLTYFQNEAQLEKSRLLSDRFSAERPKGSFSTLEIQRTEQGDSAMYLCASRRVGGRATGELFFGEGSRLTVL.

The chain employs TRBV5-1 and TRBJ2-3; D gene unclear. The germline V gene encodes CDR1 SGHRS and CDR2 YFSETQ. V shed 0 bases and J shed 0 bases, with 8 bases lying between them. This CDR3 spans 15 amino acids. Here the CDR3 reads CASSLGGYSTDTQYF. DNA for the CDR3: TGCGCCAGCAGCTTGGGCGGTTATAGCACAGATACGCAGTATTTT.

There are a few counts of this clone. This CDR3 reads CASSLDRTGQGRETQYF. CDR3 bases: TGTGCCAGCAGCCTCGACCGAACGGGACAGGGACGAGAGACCCAGTACTTC. The chain couples TRBV4-2 to TRBJ2-5, with 9 bases matching TRBD1. V trimming: 4 bases; J trimming: 4 bases; junction bases outside the gene matches: 13. Looked up from germline, CDR1 is LGHNA and CDR2 is YNFKEQ. The CDR3 extends over 17 amino acids.

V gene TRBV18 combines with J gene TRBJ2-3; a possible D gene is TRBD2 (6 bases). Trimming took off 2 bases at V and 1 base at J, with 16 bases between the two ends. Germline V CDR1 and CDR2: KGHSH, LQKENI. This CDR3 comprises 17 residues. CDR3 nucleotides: TGTGCCAGCTCACCATGGGGAGGTACAGGCCGCACAGATACGCAGTATTTT. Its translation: CASSPWGGTGRTDTQYF.

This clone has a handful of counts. The CDR3 nucleotides are TGTGCCAGCAGATCCAGGGGGAGTCCCTACGAGCAGTACTTC. Protein sequence: CASRSRGSPYEQYF. This sequence joins TRBV5-8 and TRBJ2-7; TRBD1 agrees at 7 bases. CDR1 SGHTS and CDR2 YDEGEE come from the germline V gene. V lost 5 bases to trimming and J lost 2 bases; unmatched junction nucleotides: 7. There are 14 residues in the CDR3.

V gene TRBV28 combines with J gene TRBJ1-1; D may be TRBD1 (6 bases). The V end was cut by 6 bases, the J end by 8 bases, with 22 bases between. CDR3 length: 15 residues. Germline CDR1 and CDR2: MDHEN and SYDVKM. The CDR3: CASSPLGGPTEEAFF. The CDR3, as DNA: TGTGCCAGCAGCCCCCTAGGGGGGCCGACAGAGGAAGCTTTCTTT.

In DNA form, the CDR3 reads TGTGCCAGCAGCAGGGGGGAGACCCAGTACTTC. This codes for CASSRGETQYF. The gene calls are TRBV9 and TRBJ2-5, with a possible D match to TRBD1 (6 bases). CDR3 length: 11 residues. Trimming left V 4 bases short and J 5 bases short, with 6 bases between. CDR1 is SGDLS and CDR2 is YYNGEE in the germline V gene.

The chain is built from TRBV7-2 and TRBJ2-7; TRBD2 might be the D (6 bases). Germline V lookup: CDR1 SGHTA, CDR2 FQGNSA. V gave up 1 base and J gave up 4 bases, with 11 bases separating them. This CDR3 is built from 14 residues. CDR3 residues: CASSLGREEYEQYF. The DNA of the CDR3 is TGTGCCAGCAGCTTAGGCAGGGAGGAATACGAGCAGTACTTC.

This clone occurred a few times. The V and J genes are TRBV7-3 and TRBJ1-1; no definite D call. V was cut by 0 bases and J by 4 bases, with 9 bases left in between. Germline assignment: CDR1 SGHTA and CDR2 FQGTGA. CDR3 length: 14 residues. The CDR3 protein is CASSLTGSFTEAFF. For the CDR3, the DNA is TGTGCCAGCAGCTTAACAGGGTCTTTCACTGAAGCTTTCTTT.

The CDR3 region is CAISDAGTQNTEAFF. DNA for the CDR3: TGTGCCATCAGTGATGCCGGGACCCAGAACACTGAAGCTTTCTTT. This chain links TRBV10-3 with TRBJ1-1, with D tentatively TRBD1 (5 bases). The V gene lost 3 bases and the J gene lost 1 base, with 12 bases spanning the gap. The CDR3 totals 15 residues. The germline gives CDR1 ENHRY, CDR2 SYGVKD.